A selection of T cell receptor beta chains follows, all from one sample in a study of T cell repertoires in cytomegalovirus infection. TCRdb called the reads again in MiXCR, with one record for every CDR3 protein. The profile shows approximately 89,000 distinct CDR3 sequences, approximately 30% of them singletons. Their specific antigens are unknown. Sequencing was performed on CD8+ T cells from cultured PBMCs, taken from culture after CMV antigen stimulation. All receptors come from a human donor in good health (CMV status not recorded). Some clones in this sample may be carry-over from other donors' samples. CDR3s include the opening cysteine and the closing phenylalanine or tryptophan. Fields, in order: clone size, D gene, J gene, V gene, CDR3 DNA, CDR3 protein. A D gene is named only where the DNA matches it firmly. Expanded clones are given a class, and other clones once, few, many or no size at all.

clone size: -; D gene: -; J gene: TRBJ1-2; V gene: TRBV9; CDR3 DNA: TGTGCCAGCAGCGTAGACGTTTACGATCAGGGAAGAGGCTACACCTTC; CDR3 protein: CASSVDVYDQGRGYTF
clone size: many; D gene: TRBD2; J gene: TRBJ2-5; V gene: TRBV7-2; CDR3 DNA: TGTGCCAGCAGAGATGGGACTAGCGGGTACCAAGAGACCCAGTACTTC; CDR3 protein: CASRDGTSGYQETQYF
clone size: -; D gene: TRBD1; J gene: TRBJ1-3; V gene: TRBV20-1; CDR3 DNA: TGCAGTGCTCAACAGGGGACTGGAAACACCATATATTTT; CDR3 protein: CSAQQGTGNTIYF
clone size: -; D gene: TRBD1; J gene: TRBJ2-6; V gene: TRBV7-8; CDR3 DNA: TGTGCCAGCAGCTTAGCCCCAGGGGGTAGCTCTGGGGCCAACGTCCTGACTTTC; CDR3 protein: CASSLAPGGSSGANVLTF
clone size: many; D gene: -; J gene: TRBJ2-7; V gene: TRBV18; CDR3 DNA: TGTGCCAGCTCACCGGACTCGTCCTACGAGCAGTACTTC; CDR3 protein: CASSPDSSYEQYF
clone size: few; D gene: -; J gene: TRBJ2-7; V gene: TRBV12-3/TRBV12-4; CDR3 DNA: TGTGCCAGCAGTTTATTTGGGGACTCCTACGAGCAGTACTTC; CDR3 protein: CASSLFGDSYEQYF
clone size: few; D gene: -; J gene: TRBJ1-1; V gene: TRBV7-8; CDR3 DNA: TGTGCCAGCAGCTCCCTACAGGTTAAGCTTCGAGGAGCTTTCTTT; CDR3 protein: CASSSLQVKLRGAFF
clone size: few; D gene: -; J gene: TRBJ1-2; V gene: TRBV6-5; CDR3 DNA: TGTGCCAGCAGCCCCAGCGTTAACTATGGCTACACCTTC; CDR3 protein: CASSPSVNYGYTF
clone size: -; D gene: TRBD1; J gene: TRBJ1-5; V gene: TRBV19; CDR3 DNA: TGTGCCAGTACTATAGAAGACAGGGGTGGGCAGCCCCAGCATTTT; CDR3 protein: CASTIEDRGGQPQHF
clone size: -; D gene: -; J gene: TRBJ2-7; V gene: TRBV27; CDR3 DNA: TGTGCCAGCCGTTTATCGGGGGTCGGGGAGCAGTACTTC; CDR3 protein: CASRLSGVGEQYF
clone size: -; D gene: TRBD1; J gene: TRBJ1-1; V gene: TRBV5-4; CDR3 DNA: TGTGCCAGCAGCTGGCAGGGGGGGACTGAAGCTTTCTTT; CDR3 protein: CASSWQGGTEAFF
clone size: few; D gene: -; J gene: TRBJ2-3; V gene: TRBV14; CDR3 DNA: TGTGCCAGCAGCCACCCCGCCGTCGGGGAGACAGATACGCAGTATTTT; CDR3 protein: CASSHPAVGETDTQYF
clone size: -; D gene: -; J gene: TRBJ1-4; V gene: TRBV7-3; CDR3 DNA: TGTGCCAGCTCGGGAAGGAATAATGAAAAACTGTTTTTT; CDR3 protein: CASSGRNNEKLFF
clone size: -; D gene: -; J gene: TRBJ2-3; V gene: TRBV7-2; CDR3 DNA: TGTGCCAGCAGACTTGCTAGCACAGATACGCAGTATTTT; CDR3 protein: CASRLASTDTQYF
clone size: -; D gene: -; J gene: TRBJ1-1; V gene: TRBV29-1; CDR3 DNA: TGCAGCGTTTCTGGGGGCGCCGGGGGAACTGAAGCTTTCTTT; CDR3 protein: CSVSGGAGGTEAFF
clone size: few; D gene: -; J gene: TRBJ2-7; V gene: TRBV7-3; CDR3 DNA: TGTGCCAGCAGCTTAGGACAGCAATACGAGCAGTACTTC; CDR3 protein: CASSLGQQYEQYF
clone size: few; D gene: -; J gene: TRBJ2-7; V gene: TRBV15; CDR3 DNA: TGTGCCACCAGCAGAGATCGGGGGGCTGGTACCTACGAGCAGTACTTC; CDR3 protein: CATSRDRGAGTYEQYF
clone size: few; D gene: -; J gene: TRBJ2-1; V gene: TRBV6-5; CDR3 DNA: TGTGCCAGCAGTTACGCAGATGAGCAGTTCTTC; CDR3 protein: CASSYADEQFF
clone size: -; D gene: -; J gene: TRBJ2-7; V gene: TRBV4-1; CDR3 DNA: TGCGCCAGCAGCCAAGTATTCCCGACCTACGAGCAGTACTTC; CDR3 protein: CASSQVFPTYEQYF
clone size: -; D gene: TRBD2; J gene: TRBJ2-1; V gene: TRBV19; CDR3 DNA: TGTGCCAGTAGTTCCCTAGCGGGACCCTCCTACAATGAGCAGTTCTTC; CDR3 protein: CASSSLAGPSYNEQFF
clone size: few; D gene: TRBD2; J gene: TRBJ2-1; V gene: TRBV11-2; CDR3 DNA: TGTGCCAGCAGCGGACCGGGGGGTCTAAACTCCTACAATGAGCAGTTCTTC; CDR3 protein: CASSGPGGLNSYNEQFF
clone size: many; D gene: -; J gene: TRBJ2-3; V gene: TRBV6-5; CDR3 DNA: TGTGCCAGCAGTTACTCTGAGTTTAGCACAGATACGCAGTATTTT; CDR3 protein: CASSYSEFSTDTQYF
clone size: -; D gene: -; J gene: TRBJ2-3; V gene: TRBV11-2; CDR3 DNA: TGTGCCAGCAGCCTTAGTATGGGCACAGATACGCAGTATTTT; CDR3 protein: CASSLSMGTDTQYF
clone size: few; D gene: TRBD1; J gene: TRBJ1-1; V gene: TRBV29-1; CDR3 DNA: TGCAGCGTTGAAAGGAGGGGGCTCGCTGAAGCTTTCTTT; CDR3 protein: CSVERRGLAEAFF
clone size: few; D gene: -; J gene: TRBJ1-1; V gene: TRBV6-1; CDR3 DNA: TGTGCCAGCAGTGAACTGGGAGCCACTGAAGCTTTCTTT; CDR3 protein: CASSELGATEAFF
clone size: -; D gene: -; J gene: TRBJ1-1; V gene: TRBV20-1; CDR3 DNA: TGCAGTGCTAGAGGTGAGGGGGACACTGAAGCTTTCTTT; CDR3 protein: CSARGEGDTEAFF
clone size: -; D gene: TRBD1; J gene: TRBJ1-6; V gene: TRBV29-1; CDR3 DNA: TGCAGCGTTCAGGGGGATAATTCACCCCTCCACTTT; CDR3 protein: CSVQGDNSPLHF
clone size: -; D gene: TRBD2; J gene: TRBJ2-7; V gene: TRBV7-4; CDR3 DNA: TGTGCCAGCAGCCACTCCGGGGCCGGGGCGGGGGTCTACGAGCAGTACTTC; CDR3 protein: CASSHSGAGAGVYEQYF
clone size: -; D gene: -; J gene: TRBJ2-2; V gene: TRBV10-3; CDR3 DNA: TGTGCCATCAGTGAGTCGAGAGGGGTGAACACCGGGGAGCTGTTTTTT; CDR3 protein: CAISESRGVNTGELFF
clone size: few; D gene: -; J gene: TRBJ1-2; V gene: TRBV27; CDR3 DNA: TGTGCCAGCACCAAATGGGCAGGGTATAACTATGGCTACACCTTC; CDR3 protein: CASTKWAGYNYGYTF
clone size: few; D gene: -; J gene: TRBJ1-1; V gene: TRBV6-6; CDR3 DNA: TGTGCCAGCAGTTCCGGGAATGAAGCTTTCTTT; CDR3 protein: CASSSGNEAFF
clone size: -; D gene: -; J gene: TRBJ2-5; V gene: TRBV2; CDR3 DNA: TGTGCCAGCTTGCAGGGGGGACAAGAGACCCAGTACTTC; CDR3 protein: CASLQGGQETQYF
clone size: few; D gene: TRBD1; J gene: TRBJ2-1; V gene: TRBV10-3; CDR3 DNA: TGTGCCATCAGTGAGGTGGGGACAGGGGGCCAGGATGAGCAGTTCTTC; CDR3 protein: CAISEVGTGGQDEQFF
clone size: few; D gene: -; J gene: TRBJ1-1; V gene: TRBV14; CDR3 DNA: TGTGCCAGCACCATTGGGCCAGAGGGCGGCCCAAACACTGAAGCTTTCTTT; CDR3 protein: CASTIGPEGGPNTEAFF
clone size: -; D gene: -; J gene: TRBJ2-3; V gene: TRBV7-8; CDR3 DNA: TGTGCCAGCAGCTTTCTTGCAGATACGCAGTATTTT; CDR3 protein: CASSFLADTQYF
clone size: few; D gene: TRBD1; J gene: TRBJ2-1; V gene: TRBV12-3/TRBV12-4; CDR3 DNA: TGTGCCAGCAGTTTAGAGGGGGCCAATGAGCAGTTCTTC; CDR3 protein: CASSLEGANEQFF
clone size: few; D gene: -; J gene: TRBJ2-7; V gene: TRBV7-4; CDR3 DNA: TGTGCCAGCAGCTACGACGGCTACGAGCAGTACTTC; CDR3 protein: CASSYDGYEQYF
clone size: -; D gene: -; J gene: TRBJ1-4; V gene: TRBV7-4; CDR3 DNA: TGTGCCAGCAGCCCATTGCCGGATGAAAAACTGTTTTTT; CDR3 protein: CASSPLPDEKLFF
clone size: -; D gene: TRBD1; J gene: TRBJ1-5; V gene: TRBV20-1; CDR3 DNA: TGCAGTGCCGACGACAGGGGAACCAATCAGCCCCAGCATTTT; CDR3 protein: CSADDRGTNQPQHF
clone size: few; D gene: -; J gene: TRBJ2-3; V gene: TRBV2; CDR3 DNA: TGTGCCAGCAGTGTATCTTCCAGCACAGATACGCAGTATTTT; CDR3 protein: CASSVSSSTDTQYF
clone size: -; D gene: -; J gene: TRBJ1-1; V gene: TRBV27; CDR3 DNA: TGTGCCAGCAGTTTTACAGGACCTCTGGGAACTGAAGCTTTCTTT; CDR3 protein: CASSFTGPLGTEAFF
clone size: few; D gene: -; J gene: TRBJ2-7; V gene: TRBV28; CDR3 DNA: TGTGCCAGCAGTTTTCTTGAAGGGGGTCCTTACGAGCAGTACTTC; CDR3 protein: CASSFLEGGPYEQYF
clone size: many; D gene: TRBD1; J gene: TRBJ1-1; V gene: TRBV4-1; CDR3 DNA: TGCGCCAGCAGCCAGGTAGATGTGGGACAGGGAACTGAAGCTTTCTTT; CDR3 protein: CASSQVDVGQGTEAFF
clone size: few; D gene: TRBD2; J gene: TRBJ2-5; V gene: TRBV19; CDR3 DNA: TGTGCCAGTAGTAAGCAACTAGCGGTCGAAGAGACCCAGTACTTC; CDR3 protein: CASSKQLAVEETQYF
clone size: -; D gene: -; J gene: TRBJ2-3; V gene: TRBV20-1; CDR3 DNA: TGCAGTGCTGTCCCTGTGGCTGGCACAGATACGCAGTATTTT; CDR3 protein: CSAVPVAGTDTQYF
clone size: -; D gene: -; J gene: TRBJ2-7; V gene: TRBV28; CDR3 DNA: TGTGCCAGCAGGATTAGGCAAACCCCCTACGAGCAGTACTTC; CDR3 protein: CASRIRQTPYEQYF
clone size: -; D gene: -; J gene: TRBJ2-5; V gene: TRBV7-2; CDR3 DNA: TGTGCCAGCAGCCCCGGAGGTGGGGGACAAGAGACCCAGTACTTC; CDR3 protein: CASSPGGGGQETQYF
clone size: -; D gene: -; J gene: TRBJ2-1; V gene: TRBV12-3/TRBV12-4; CDR3 DNA: TGTGCCAGCAGTTTCTTAGTAGACCCCAATGATGAGCAGTTCTTC; CDR3 protein: CASSFLVDPNDEQFF
clone size: -; D gene: -; J gene: TRBJ2-7; V gene: TRBV27; CDR3 DNA: TGTGCCAGCAAGACCCCGGGACAAGAACCTTACGAGCAGTACTTC; CDR3 protein: CASKTPGQEPYEQYF